Listed below are T cell receptor beta chains from one sample, sequenced in a study of cytomegalovirus exposure and HLA in healthy donors. Only in-frame clones appear in the TCRdb table, and some are missing; sequencing was by immunoSEQ multiplex PCR. This sample carries approximately 150,000 clones, roughly 85% of them seen once, and the ten largest clones take 0.8% to 1%. Material: PBMCs. The receptors come from a woman in her 30s in good health and CMV-seronegative. Each CDR3 is given with its conserved first and last residue. Each record gives: D gene, J gene, V gene, CDR3 protein, CDR3 DNA. D genes are given only for firm matches.

>TRBD1|TRBJ1-5|TRBV7-2
CASSLAVHRGLGNQPQHF
TGTGCCAGCAGCTTAGCCGTCCACAGGGGGCTGGGCAATCAGCCCCAGCATTTT
>TRBD1|TRBJ1-2|TRBV5-1
CASSLGDRVDYGYTF
TGCGCCAGCAGCTTGGGGGACAGGGTGGACTATGGCTACACCTTC
>TRBD2|TRBJ2-3|TRBV9
CASSPLVGGTDTQYF
TGTGCCAGCAGCCCCCTTGTCGGGGGGACAGATACGCAGTATTTT
>TRBD2|TRBJ2-1|TRBV4-1
CASSQIAGGSSYNEQFF
TGCGCCAGCAGCCAAATAGCGGGGGGCTCCTCCTACAATGAGCAGTTCTTC
>.|TRBJ1-6|TRBV10-2
CASTEVAGAGQSSYNSPLHF
TGCGCCAGCACCGAGGTGGCGGGGGCAGGGCAGAGCTCCTATAATTCACCCCTCCACTTT
>.|TRBJ2-7|TRBV5-4
CASSPEPWNYEQYF
TGTGCCAGCAGCCCGGAGCCGTGGAACTACGAGCAGTACTTC
>.|TRBJ1-4|TRBV7-9
CASSLRGAGEKLFF
TGTGCCAGCAGCTTACGGGGGGCCGGGGAAAAACTGTTTTTT
>TRBD2|TRBJ2-4|TRBV27
CASSTGLARSTKNIQYF
TGTGCCAGCAGTACCGGACTAGCCCGATCAACCAAAAACATTCAGTACTTC
>.|TRBJ2-2|TRBV6-1
CASRRTGRGTGELFF
TGTGCCAGCAGGCGGACAGGGAGGGGAACCGGGGAGCTGTTTTTT
>.|TRBJ1-2|TRBV28
CASSLETHYGYTF
TGTGCCAGCAGTTTAGAGACACACTATGGCTACACCTTC
>TRBD1|TRBJ1-2|TRBV4-3
CASSPVRQGASGYTF
TGCGCCAGCAGTCCCGTACGACAGGGGGCGAGTGGCTACACCTTC
>.|TRBJ2-1|TRBV7-3
CASSPIGQPRYNEQFF
TGTGCCAGCAGCCCTATAGGCCAGCCTAGATACAATGAGCAGTTCTTC
>TRBD2|TRBJ2-2|TRBV6-5
CASSYSGGRAPGELFF
TGTGCCAGCAGTTACTCGGGCGGGAGGGCCCCCGGGGAGCTGTTTTTT
>.|TRBJ2-1|TRBV6-5
CASSRAGTGGNEQFF
TGTGCCAGCAGCCGAGCCGGGACTGGGGGGAATGAGCAGTTCTTC
>.|TRBJ2-7|TRBV30
CAWGPNRATYEQYF
TGTGCCTGGGGGCCAAACAGGGCGACCTACGAGCAGTACTTC
>TRBD2|TRBJ2-7|TRBV30
CAWSVLAGTSYEQYF
TGTGCCTGGAGTGTATTGGCAGGGACTAGTTACGAGCAGTACTTC
>.|TRBJ1-4|TRBV7-9
CASSLGRRQTVSNEKLFF
TGTGCCAGCAGCTTAGGGAGACGGCAGACAGTTTCGAATGAAAAACTGTTTTTT
>TRBD1|TRBJ1-1|TRBV19
CASSLPGQTNTEAFF
TGTGCCAGTAGTTTACCGGGACAGACTAACACTGAAGCTTTCTTT
>.|TRBJ2-7|TRBV2
CASDPLGAYEQYF
TGTGCCAGCGACCCGTTGGGAGCCTACGAGCAGTACTTC
>TRBD2|TRBJ2-7|TRBV4-1
CASSPLAGGWGQYF
TGCGCCAGCAGCCCACTAGCGGGGGGGTGGGGGCAGTACTTC
>TRBD2|TRBJ2-3|TRBV7-9
CASSPLAGVTDTQYF
TGTGCCAGCAGCCCATTAGCGGGGGTGACAGATACGCAGTATTTT
>TRBD1|TRBJ1-4|TRBV28
CASSAGGTGNEKLFF
TGTGCCAGCAGCGCCGGCGGGACAGGGAATGAAAAACTGTTTTTT
>.|TRBJ2-1|TRBV6-6
CASSLRNEQFF
TGTGCCAGCAGCCTTCGCAATGAGCAGTTCTTC
>TRBD1|TRBJ1-2|TRBV7-9
CASSPTGGGYGYTF
TGTGCCAGCAGCCCCACAGGGGGCGGCTATGGCTACACCTTC
>TRBD1|TRBJ2-7|TRBV7-9
CASSRRDRWGYEQYF
TGTGCCAGCAGCCGGAGGGACAGGTGGGGCTACGAGCAGTACTTC
>.|TRBJ2-7|TRBV9
CASSTDLAGYEQYF
TGTGCCAGCAGCACAGACCTGGCAGGATACGAGCAGTACTTC
>.|TRBJ1-6|TRBV15
CATSRDRKGGSPLHF
TGTGCCACCAGCAGAGACCGGAAGGGAGGGTCACCCCTCCACTTT
>.|TRBJ2-7|TRBV7-9
CASSLRQGGREQYF
TGTGCCAGCAGCTTACGACAGGGAGGTCGCGAGCAGTACTTC